What follows are 32 T cell receptor beta chains derived from one specimen sequenced in a study of blood T cell repertoires in COVID-19. The repertoire was sequenced with immunoSEQ multiplex PCR; TCRdb's copy has only in-frame clones and lacks some. Here the sample spans some 140,000 clones, approximately 83% being singletons. Sequencing used peripheral blood. The receptors shown here come from a woman aged 55-70 years with COVID-19, enrolled during active disease.

This clone was seen just once. The chain links TRBV6-5 to TRBJ2-3, with D possibly TRBD2 on 5 matching bases. The CDR3 loop spans 15 amino acids. Germline V gene data show CDR1 as MNHEY and CDR2 as SVGAGI. Deletions cut 5 bases from V and 2 bases from J, with 14 bases between. CDR3 nucleotide sequence: TGTGCCAGCAGTCCGACCAGGACTCTCACAGATACGCAGTATTTT. This encodes CASSPTRTLTDTQYF.

The chain is built from TRBV10-3 and TRBJ2-7; the match to TRBD1 covers 9 bases. This CDR3 is built from 14 residues. Germline values: CDR1 ENHRY, CDR2 SYGVKD. With 5 bases clipped from V and 1 base from J, the junction kept 3 bases outside the gene matches. The CDR3 loop is CAISRDRESYEQYF. DNA for the CDR3: TGTGCCATCAGTCGGGACAGGGAATCCTACGAGCAGTACTTC.

The genes are TRBV5-1 and TRBJ2-1; 9 bases align to TRBD2. This CDR3 contains 16 residues. Trimming removed 3 bases from V and 7 bases from J; junction bases left unmatched: 11. CDR1 is SGHRS, CDR2 YFSETQ, per germline. The chain's CDR3 is CASSSLGLAGRNEQFF. In nucleotides, the CDR3 is TGCGCCAGCAGCTCACTGGGGCTAGCGGGGAGGAATGAGCAGTTCTTC.

The rearrangement joins TRBV5-1 to TRBJ2-7; 7 bases are shared with TRBD1. The germline gives CDR1 SGHRS, CDR2 YFSETQ. V lost 0 bases, J lost 12 bases, and 3 bases stayed unmatched. The CDR3 spans 11 residues. CDR3: CASSLGTGLYF. The CDR3 DNA follows: TGCGCCAGCAGCTTGGGGACAGGTCTGTACTTC.

The chain uses TRBV4-1 and TRBJ2-1, with D uncertain. The V end lost 3 bases, the J end lost 4 bases, and 13 bases lay between the germline ends. Germline-derived CDR1 and CDR2 are MGHRA and YSYEKL. The CDR3 extends over 15 amino acids. Here the CDR3 DNA reads TGCGCCAGCAGCCAGGCAGGCCGAACGTACAATGAGCAGTTCTTC. Amino acid sequence: CASSQAGRTYNEQFF.

This clone was detected once. V gene TRBV5-6 combines with J gene TRBJ2-5; D perhaps matches TRBD2 (5 bases). The CDR3 spans 15 residues. The V gene lost 4 bases and the J gene lost 3 bases, with 16 bases spanning the gap. The germline V gene encodes CDR1 SGHDT and CDR2 YYEEEE. CDR3 region: CASSPWTLAKETQYF. The CDR3, as DNA: TGTGCCAGCAGCCCATGGACTTTAGCAAAAGAGACCCAGTACTTC.

This chain uses TRBV6-5 with TRBJ1-2, with 7 bases aligning to TRBD1. J gave up 2 bases and V 7 bases, and 10 bases lay outside the gene matches. Germline V gives CDR1 MNHEY, CDR2 SVGAGI. The length of the CDR3 is 15 residues. CDR3 sequence (DNA): TGTGCCAGCATCTTCCAGGGGGATTTAAACTATGGCTACACCTTC. Translating gives CASIFQGDLNYGYTF.

The chain is built from TRBV5-4 and TRBJ2-1, with D maybe TRBD2 (5 bases). Trimming pared 5 bases from V and 6 bases from J, leaving 18 bases between. Germline CDR1 and CDR2: SGHNT and YYREEE (reference sequence). The CDR3 runs to 15 residues. The CDR3 region has the DNA TGTGCCAGCAGAAGGAGAGGGAGACAACTCAATGAGCAGTTCTTC. Its translation: CASRRRGRQLNEQFF.

J is TRBJ1-2 and V is TRBV23-1; 7 bases align to TRBD1. TRBV23-1 is an ORF; its function is uncertain. There are 17 residues in the CDR3. Unmatched junction bases numbered 14, after V lost 3 bases and J lost 4 bases. CDR3 DNA sequence: TGCGCCAGCAGTCACCGCCAGGGGGGTGATCCACTCTATGGCTACACCTTC. This codes for CASSHRQGGDPLYGYTF.

This chain joins TRBV29-1 and TRBJ2-5; D call uncertain. V lost 1 base to trimming and J lost 1 base, with 4 bases between them. Germline V lookup: CDR1 SQVTM, CDR2 ANQGSEA. The CDR3 extends over 12 amino acids. CDR3: CSVEVGQETQYF. For the CDR3, the DNA is TGCAGCGTTGAAGTCGGCCAAGAGACCCAGTACTTC. Combining the CDR3 with reference TRBV29-1 and TRBJ2-5 gives the whole variable domain SAVISQKPSRDICQRGTSLTIQCQVDSQVTMMFWYRQQPGQSLTLIATANQGSEATYESGFVIDKFPISRPNLTFSTLTVSNMSPEDSSIYLCSVEVGQETQYFGPGTRLLVL.

This clone was detected only once. The chain employs TRBV5-5 and TRBJ1-3; D call uncertain. The CDR3 loop spans 14 amino acids. With 1 base removed from V and 4 bases from J, the gap between germline ends came to 9 bases. CDR1 and CDR2 from the germline V gene are SGHKS and YYEKEE (reference sequence). The CDR3 region is CASSLQARGNTIYF. The CDR3 nucleotides read TGTGCCAGCAGCTTGCAGGCACGAGGAAACACCATATATTTT.

The table lists this clone with a count of one. The chain combines TRBV12-3 or TRBV12-4 with TRBJ2-4; tentatively, D is TRBD1 (6 bases). With 8 bases removed from V and 9 bases from J, the gap between germline ends came to 11 bases. CDR3 length: 11 amino acids. CDR3 in amino acids: CASGYRAIQYF. The CDR3 nucleotides read TGTGCCAGCGGATACAGGGCCATTCAGTACTTC.

The chain employs TRBV3-1 (or the pseudogene TRBV3-2) and TRBJ1-4, with D perhaps matching TRBD1 (5 bases). Germline CDR1 reads LGHDT; CDR2 reads YNNKEL (reference sequence). The CDR3 runs 16 residues. Trimming stripped 4 bases from V and 11 bases from J, with 23 bases between. The CDR3, as DNA: TGTGCCAGCAGCCGGGGGACTCGCGATCCTCGGGGGAAACTGTTTTTT. Encoded protein: CASSRGTRDPRGKLFF.

This sequence joins TRBV5-8 and TRBJ1-1; TRBD1 agrees at 7 bases. Trimming cost V 0 bases and J 9 bases; bases outside gene matches: 14. The CDR3 sequence is 16 residues long. Germline CDR1 and CDR2: SGHTS and YDEGEE. The CDR3 protein is CASSLGDRQMFAQAFF. In nucleotides, the CDR3 is TGTGCCAGCAGCTTGGGGGACAGACAGATGTTTGCCCAAGCTTTCTTT. Based on the CDR3 plus reference TRBV5-8 and TRBJ1-1, the full variable domain is EAGVTQSPTHLIKTRGQQATLRCSPISGHTSVYWYQQALGLGLQFLLWYDEGEERNRGNFPPRFSGRQFPNYSSELNVNALELEDSALYLCASSLGDRQMFAQAFFGQGTRLTVV.

J is TRBJ1-2 and V is TRBV2; 9 bases match TRBD1. Germline values: CDR1 SNHLY, CDR2 FYNNEI. The CDR3 has 13 residues. V shed 10 bases, J shed 8 bases, and the junction held 11 bases outside the gene matches. In DNA, the CDR3 is TGTGCCACCTCAACGGGACAGGGTGACGGCTACACCTTC. This translates into CATSTGQGDGYTF.

The genes are TRBV24-1 and TRBJ2-3, with TRBD1 matching 7 bases. V shed 2 bases and J 2 bases; nucleotides not matched to a gene: 6. CDR3 size: 16 residues. Germline CDR1 is KGHDR and CDR2 is SFDVKD. The CDR3 DNA follows: TGTGCCACCAGTGATTACGGGACAGTCAACACAGATACGCAGTATTTT. This encodes CATSDYGTVNTDTQYF.

The genes are TRBV7-7 and TRBJ2-1; possibly TRBD2 for D (5 bases). CDR1 and CDR2 from the germline V gene are SSHAT and FNYEAQ (reference sequence). The V and J ends lost 5 bases and 2 bases respectively, with 13 bases between them. This CDR3 region has 15 residues. The CDR3 coding sequence is TGTGCCAGCAGCCCGACCCCGAGGGCCTACAATGAGCAGTTCTTC. It encodes CASSPTPRAYNEQFF.

This clone was recorded only once. V gene TRBV27 combines with J gene TRBJ2-1; 12 bases match TRBD2. The CDR3 covers 16 residues. From germline, CDR1 is MNHEY and CDR2 SMNVEV (reference sequence). J lost 7 bases, V lost 2 bases, and 6 bases had no gene match. CDR3 sequence (DNA): TGTGCCAGCAGTTTAATCCCTAGCGGGGGGGGAAATGAGCAGTTCTTC. Protein product: CASSLIPSGGGNEQFF.

The chain employs TRBV7-2 and TRBJ1-2; 8 bases line up with TRBD1. The V gene end was trimmed by 6 bases and the J gene end by 3 bases; junction bases not matched to a gene: 3. CDR1 is SGHTA and CDR2 is FQGNSA in the germline V gene. This CDR3 is 13 amino acids long. CDR3 region: CASRPTGDYGYTF. The CDR3 DNA reads TGTGCCAGCAGACCGACAGGGGACTATGGCTACACCTTC.

This clone is a singleton in its sample. The V and J genes are TRBV29-1 and TRBJ1-5; 7 bases align to TRBD1. The CDR3 covers 13 residues. V lost 6 bases, J lost 1 base, and 3 bases stayed unmatched. The germline gives CDR1 SQVTM, CDR2 ANQGSEA. The CDR3 region has the DNA TGCAGCGTCCGACAGGGAAGCAATCAGCCCCAGCATTTT. As protein: CSVRQGSNQPQHF.

The chain links TRBV7-8 to TRBJ1-1; D remains unclear. CDR3 size: 17 residues. Germline CDR1 reads SGHVS; CDR2 reads FQNEAQ. The V and J ends lost 0 bases and 1 base respectively, with 15 bases between them. CDR3 DNA sequence: TGTGCCAGCAGCTTAGCAGGGAGAGGTAAGGGGAACACTGAAGCTTTCTTT. Translating it yields CASSLAGRGKGNTEAFF.

Concerning this clone itself: The junction differs from germline at one of its ends, possibly a read error. The chain has TRBV24-1 and TRBJ2-5; D might be TRBD2 (6 bases). This CDR3 has 18 residues. The germline V gene has CDR1 KGHDR and CDR2 SFDVKD. The CDR3 spells CATGDSRSGGGAQETQYF. In nucleotides, the CDR3 is TGTGCCACCGGTGACTCACGGAGCGGCGGAGGGGCCCAAGAGACCCAGTACTTC.

The rearrangement links TRBV19 to TRBJ1-2; a possible D gene is TRBD1 (5 bases). Germline CDR1 and CDR2: LNHDA and SQIVND (reference sequence). This CDR3 contains 14 residues. Trimming removed 6 bases at V and 4 bases at J, with 15 bases between. The CDR3 nucleotides read TGTGCCAGTAGCCCCCGGGGGGGATCCTATGGCTACACCTTC. As protein: CASSPRGGSYGYTF.

V usage is TRBV6-5 and J usage is TRBJ2-3, with 7 nucleotides matching TRBD1. This CDR3 spans 14 amino acids. From germline, CDR1 is MNHEY and CDR2 SVGAGI. The junction had 8 bases not matched to a gene; V was cut back by 11 bases and J by 0 bases. The DNA for the CDR3 is TGTGCCGGATCCGGGACAGTTAGCACAGATACGCAGTATTTT. Translating gives CAGSGTVSTDTQYF.

The chain employs TRBV2 and TRBJ2-5; 7 bases map to TRBD2. CDR1 and CDR2 (germline): SNHLY, FYNNEI. The CDR3 covers 14 residues. With 8 bases clipped from V and 1 base from J, the junction kept 7 bases outside the gene matches. The CDR3 spells CASAQRGLQETQYF. In DNA, the CDR3 is TGTGCCAGCGCCCAGCGGGGCCTCCAAGAGACCCAGTACTTC.

This rearrangement joins TRBV3-1 (or the pseudogene TRBV3-2) to TRBJ2-7; 11 bases match TRBD1. CDR1 LGHDT and CDR2 YNNKEL come from the germline V gene (reference sequence). V shed 4 bases, J shed 4 bases, and the junction held 0 bases outside the gene matches. CDR3 size: 13 residues. CDR3: CASSRDRGYEQYF. DNA of the CDR3: TGTGCCAGCAGCCGGGACAGGGGGTACGAGCAGTACTTC.

V gene TRBV2 combines with J gene TRBJ1-5, with TRBD1 as a possible D gene (6 bases). The CDR3 is 14 residues long. CDR1 and CDR2 (germline): SNHLY, FYNNEI. Trimming removed 7 bases at V and 9 bases at J, with 19 bases between. The CDR3 here is CASKIGTPKGPQHF. CDR3 bases: TGTGCCAGCAAAATAGGGACACCCAAGGGGCCCCAGCATTTT.

This sequence joins TRBV30 and TRBJ2-5; TRBD2 matches 10 bases. This CDR3 has 16 residues. Trimming took 4 bases from V and 4 from J; bases not matched to a gene: 12. From germline, CDR1 is GTSNPN and CDR2 SVGIG (reference sequence). CDR3 in DNA: TGTGCCTGGACGGACCCCAGCGGGGGGGCCCGAGAGACCCAGTACTTC. Translation gives CAWTDPSGGARETQYF.

This clone was counted a few times. The CDR3 region has the DNA TGTGCCAGTTCAGGGCTCGCCCGGCAAGAGACCCAGTACTTC. Translation gives CASSGLARQETQYF. This sequence joins TRBV19 and TRBJ2-5, with D possibly being TRBD1 (5 bases). Germline loops: CDR1 LNHDA, CDR2 SQIVND (reference sequence). V was trimmed by 8 bases and J by 2 bases, leaving 15 bases between them. The CDR3 extends over 14 amino acids.

This sequence joins TRBV7-9 and TRBJ2-3; a weak D match, TRBD1 (6 bases). Germline loops: CDR1 SEHNR, CDR2 FQNEAQ (reference sequence). The V gene lost 6 bases and the J gene lost 5 bases, with 18 bases spanning the gap. The CDR3 extends over 15 amino acids. The CDR3 DNA is TGTGCCAGCAGACAGCAGGGGACCGAACTAGATACGCAGTATTTT. Encoded protein: CASRQQGTELDTQYF.

This clone came up a few times. The rearrangement uses TRBV25-1 and TRBJ1-3; D is ambiguous. The length of the CDR3 is 12 residues. Trimming cost V 3 bases and J 4 bases, with 4 bases left between them. Germline CDR1 is MGHDK and CDR2 is SYGVNS. CDR3 residues: CASSDLGNTIYF. CDR3 nucleotides: TGTGCCAGCAGTGATTTAGGAAACACCATATATTTT. Variable domain in full (rest from reference TRBV25-1 and TRBJ1-3): EADIYQTPRYLVIGTGKKITLECSQTMGHDKMYWYQQDPGMELHLIHYSYGVNSTEKGDLSSESTVSRIRTEHFPLTLESARPSHTSQYLCASSDLGNTIYFGEGSWLTVV.

V gene TRBV29-1 combines with J gene TRBJ2-7, with TRBD2 matching over 12 bases. CDR3 length: 14 residues. Germline values: CDR1 SQVTM, CDR2 ANQGSEA. J was trimmed by 2 bases and V by 6 bases; bases with no gene match: 5. CDR3 loop: CSVATSGSPYEQYF. CDR3 nucleotides: TGCAGCGTCGCGACTAGCGGGAGCCCCTACGAGCAGTACTTC.